The following is a T cell receptor (beta chain) sequence with its context. Its antigen is undetermined. This specimen belongs to a study of OX40 agonist ivuxolimab in advanced cancers. The study's findings and limits: Dosing at 0.1 to 3.0 mg/kg was accompanied by clonal expansion of CD4+ and CD8+ blood T cells by week 6.

The J segment lost 0 bases and the V segment lost 6 bases, leaving 5 bases of the junction unmatched. The CDR3 totals 15 residues. CDR1 and CDR2 (germline): SGDLS, YYNGEE. TCRdb's copy holds only in-frame clones and misses some; the assay was immunoSEQ multiplex PCR. Among some 25,000 clones listed, approximately 80% were seen once. The source is an adult with an advanced solid tumor such as melanoma, head and neck, liver or kidney cancer. The V gene is TRBV9, the J gene TRBJ2-1; 8 nucleotides line up with TRBD2. Sequencing used CD4+ or CD8+ T cells sorted from blood, obtained in a trial of the OX40 agonist ivuxolimab. As DNA, the CDR3 is TGTGCCAGCAACCTAGCGGGTAGCTCCTACAATGAGCAGTTCTTC. It yields the protein CASNLAGSSYNEQFF.